These T cell receptor beta chains were read from a single sample in a study of blood T cell repertoires in COVID-19. Some clones are missing from TCRdb's copy, which holds only in-frame ones; the method was immunoSEQ multiplex PCR. The sample has fewer than 400,000 clones, around 80% seen once. Input material: peripheral blood. These receptors came from a man under 40 with active or convalescent COVID-19. Each CDR3 is given with its conserved first and last residue. A D gene is named only where the DNA matches it firmly. Only part of the rows carry a size: once, few, many, or a class if the clone is expanded.

>TRBV5-1|13|TRBJ1-4|NA|NA
CASSMQGGEKLFF
TGCGCCAGCAGCATGCAGGGAGGCGAAAAACTGTTTTTT
>TRBV6-5|15|TRBJ2-7|NA|NA
CASSYSKGLAYEQYF
TGTGCCAGCAGTTACTCGAAGGGGTTGGCCTACGAGCAGTACTTC
>TRBV7-6|14|TRBJ2-7|NA|NA
CASSAQGGAYEQYF
TGTGCCAGCAGCGCCCAAGGGGGGGCCTACGAGCAGTACTTC
>TRBV4-2|15|TRBJ2-5|NA|NA
CASSQEGAGLRTQYF
TGTGCCAGCAGCCAAGAGGGGGCAGGGTTAAGGACCCAGTACTTC
>TRBV18|15|TRBJ2-3|TRBD1|NA
CASTSGQIPTDTQYF
TGTGCCAGCACATCGGGACAGATACCCACAGATACGCAGTATTTT
>TRBV14|13|TRBJ2-3|TRBD2|NA
CASSPGGGDTQYF
TGTGCCAGCAGCCCCGGGGGGGGAGATACGCAGTATTTT
>TRBV6-2/TRBV6-3|18|TRBJ1-5|TRBD1|NA
CASSPETGWVFSNQPQHF
TGTGCCAGCAGTCCAGAGACAGGGTGGGTTTTCAGCAATCAGCCCCAGCATTTT
>TRBV9|15|TRBJ2-1|TRBD2|many
CASSGSGGRDNEQFF
TGTGCCAGCAGCGGTAGCGGGGGTCGGGACAATGAGCAGTTCTTC
>TRBV29-1|13|TRBJ2-7|TRBD2|NA
CSVAVSGSYEQYF
TGCAGCGTTGCAGTTAGCGGGAGTTACGAGCAGTACTTC
>TRBV27|17|TRBJ1-6|NA|NA
CASSLNTVSSYNSPLHF
TGTGCCAGCAGTTTAAATACCGTGAGCTCCTATAATTCACCCCTCCACTTT
>TRBV6-4|15|TRBJ2-7|TRBD2|NA
CATAPTAGALDEQYF
TGTGCCACGGCCCCAACAGCGGGGGCGCTAGACGAGCAGTACTTC
>TRBV9|15|TRBJ1-3|TRBD1|NA
CASSSDRDAGNTIYF
TGTGCCAGCAGCTCGGACAGGGATGCTGGAAACACCATATATTTT
>TRBV27|14|TRBJ1-2|NA|NA
CASSPLGGNYGYTF
TGTGCCAGCAGTCCCCTAGGGGGTAACTATGGCTACACCTTC
>TRBV7-2|13|TRBJ2-3|NA|NA
CASSLSRGDTQYF
TGTGCCAGCAGCTTAAGCAGGGGAGATACGCAGTATTTT
>TRBV5-1|14|TRBJ1-5|NA|once
CASSLTGNNQPQHF
TGCGCCAGCAGCTTAACAGGGAACAATCAGCCCCAGCATTTT
>TRBV7-9|16|TRBJ1-2|TRBD1|few
CASSLEGAVNIGGYTF
TGTGCCAGCAGCTTAGAGGGGGCAGTAAATATTGGCGGCTACACCTTC
>TRBV2|13|TRBJ1-1|NA|NA
CASSVRENTEAFF
TGTGCCAGCAGTGTTCGGGAAAACACTGAAGCTTTCTTT
>TRBV19|17|TRBJ2-7|TRBD1|NA
CASSARRETGSSYEQYF
TGTGCCAGTAGTGCTCGCCGTGAGACAGGGAGCTCCTACGAGCAGTACTTC
>TRBV5-1|14|TRBJ2-2|TRBD2|NA
CASSPPGGTGELFF
TGCGCCAGCAGCCCTCCCGGGGGGACCGGGGAGCTGTTTTTT
>TRBV5-4|14|TRBJ2-7|NA|NA
CASSRPVYPYEQYF
TGTGCCAGCAGCCGCCCGGTCTACCCCTACGAGCAGTACTTC
>TRBV7-2|15|TRBJ2-7|NA|NA
CASSNYGASRDEQYF
TGTGCCAGCAGCAACTATGGGGCTAGTCGAGACGAGCAGTACTTC
>TRBV21-1|15|TRBJ2-5|NA|NA
CASSPRGLHQETQYF
TGTGCCAGCAGCCCCCGGGGACTACATCAAGAGACCCAGTACTTC
>TRBV9|15|TRBJ1-4|NA|few
CASSGGQLDNEKLFF
TGTGCCAGCAGCGGAGGACAGCTCGATAATGAAAAACTGTTTTTT
>TRBV4-1|14|TRBJ2-7|NA|NA
CASSQDNVGREQYF
TGCGCCAGCAGCCAAGATAACGTGGGCAGGGAGCAGTACTTC
>TRBV7-8|15|TRBJ2-7|NA|NA
CASSLAGGLSYEQYF
TGTGCCAGCAGCTTAGCGGGGGGTCTCTCCTACGAGCAGTACTTC
>TRBV11-1|14|TRBJ2-2|NA|NA
CASSLRVNTGELFF
TGTGCCAGCAGCTTACGGGTGAACACCGGGGAGCTGTTTTTT
>TRBV3-1/TRBV3-2|15|TRBJ1-2|NA|NA
CASSQVRAGRYGYTF
TGTGCCAGCAGCCAAGTCAGGGCGGGGAGGTATGGCTACACCTTC
>TRBV14|16|TRBJ1-1|NA|NA
CASSQAESREDTEAFF
TGTGCCAGCAGCCAAGCTGAGTCGCGCGAGGACACTGAAGCTTTCTTT
>TRBV4-3|14|TRBJ2-4|NA|NA
CASSQALAKNIQYF
TGCGCCAGCAGCCAGGCCCTAGCCAAAAACATTCAGTACTTC
>TRBV4-2|16|TRBJ2-1|TRBD2|NA
CASSHQTSGVNNEQFF
TGTGCCAGCAGCCATCAGACTAGCGGGGTAAACAATGAGCAGTTCTTC
>TRBV9|14|TRBJ2-1|TRBD2|NA
CASSPRGGSAEQFF
TGTGCCAGCAGCCCTCGCGGCGGGAGTGCGGAGCAGTTCTTC